This is a list of T cell receptor beta chains from one sample in a study of beta chain features in type 1 diabetes. Using immunoSEQ multiplex PCR, the repertoire was profiled, and TCRdb retains in-frame clones only, with some absent. The table lists tens of thousands of clones, approximately 59% of them singletons, with about 2% in the top ten. Material: Tregs from blood. These receptors originate from a woman under 30 in good health. CDR3s include the opening cysteine and the closing phenylalanine or tryptophan.

CDR3 protein,J gene,V gene
CASSSGTRTDTQYF,TRBJ2-3,TRBV19
CASGTGTEVNYGYTF,TRBJ1-2,TRBV5-1
CASSLGLGEQYF,TRBJ2-7,TRBV5-4
CASSSHASGTVNTGELFF,TRBJ2-2,TRBV5-1
CASSYSQLNTEAFF,TRBJ1-1,TRBV6-6
CASSLGQGVTEAFF,TRBJ1-1,TRBV5-4
CASSLAPNTDTQYF,TRBJ2-3,TRBV5-4
CASSAGQLNTEAFF,TRBJ1-1,TRBV5-1
CASSLVGPYNEQFF,TRBJ2-1,TRBV5-1
CASSPSGGTNYGYTF,TRBJ1-2,TRBV6-5
CASSSGLGSPLHF,TRBJ1-6,TRBV7-2
CASSRRQDYEQYF,TRBJ2-7,TRBV6-5
CASSPGQGFGYTF,TRBJ1-2,TRBV5-1
CASQGARYEQYF,NA,TRBV19
CSEPRQATTQYF,TRBJ2-7,TRBV29-1
CASSPRTTTDTQYF,TRBJ2-3,TRBV6-6
CASSLAADTDTQYF,TRBJ2-3,TRBV5-1
CASRLAGGYNEQFF,TRBJ2-1,TRBV18
CASSYRAVSGGEQFF,TRBJ2-1,TRBV6-5
CASSLDNVGQGNGYTF,TRBJ1-2,TRBV11-3
CASSPRASADTQYF,TRBJ2-3,TRBV7-2
CASSSGPRDIQYF,TRBJ2-4,TRBV7-8
CSSMGGRGYTF,TRBJ1-2,TRBV29-1
CASSMASGENEQFF,TRBJ2-1,TRBV18
CASSLAGGITYEQYF,TRBJ2-7,TRBV5-1
CASGSARESNTGELFF,TRBJ2-2,TRBV12-5
CASSLAQLAGGISTDTQYF,TRBJ2-3,TRBV5-4
CASSLTSGSTDTQYF,TRBJ2-3,TRBV11-2
CASSITGTGSAGYTF,TRBJ1-2,TRBV4-3
CASSIVYNEKLFF,TRBJ1-4,TRBV19
CASSSLGPSYEQYF,TRBJ2-7,TRBV11-3
CASSFRTVQETQYF,TRBJ2-5,TRBV9
CASSARDRWDIAYEQYF,NA,TRBV6-1
CASREQGEGELFF,TRBJ2-2,TRBV10-3
CASSLGARGYGNTIYF,TRBJ1-3,TRBV7-6
CASSLGQGATDTQYF,TRBJ2-3,TRBV7-9
CASTGTSANNNEQFF,TRBJ2-1,TRBV19
CASSHSRQGASTDTQYF,TRBJ2-3,TRBV4-1
CASSHSAGLTNNEQFF,TRBJ2-1,TRBV5-1
CASSLGTGVADTQYF,TRBJ2-3,TRBV7-7
CASSQTDYEQYF,TRBJ2-7,TRBV7-9
CASTSTGEGSEQYF,TRBJ2-7,TRBV6-6
CSGAGTDQETQYF,TRBJ2-5,TRBV29-1
CASSLYPGGSYEQYF,TRBJ2-7,TRBV5-1
CASRSLAIRVPEQYF,TRBJ2-7,TRBV12-2
CASGSIAGRLNEQFF,TRBJ2-1,TRBV12-5
CASSPWDRLNTEAFF,TRBJ1-1,TRBV5-6
CASSFGQWSYEQYF,TRBJ2-7,TRBV19
CSGNGQPNTEAFF,TRBJ1-1,TRBV29-1
CASSPRRGGARTDTQYF,TRBJ2-3,TRBV28
CASSLGQGNTGELFF,TRBJ2-2,TRBV7-9
CASSLDRVGYTF,TRBJ1-2,TRBV5-1